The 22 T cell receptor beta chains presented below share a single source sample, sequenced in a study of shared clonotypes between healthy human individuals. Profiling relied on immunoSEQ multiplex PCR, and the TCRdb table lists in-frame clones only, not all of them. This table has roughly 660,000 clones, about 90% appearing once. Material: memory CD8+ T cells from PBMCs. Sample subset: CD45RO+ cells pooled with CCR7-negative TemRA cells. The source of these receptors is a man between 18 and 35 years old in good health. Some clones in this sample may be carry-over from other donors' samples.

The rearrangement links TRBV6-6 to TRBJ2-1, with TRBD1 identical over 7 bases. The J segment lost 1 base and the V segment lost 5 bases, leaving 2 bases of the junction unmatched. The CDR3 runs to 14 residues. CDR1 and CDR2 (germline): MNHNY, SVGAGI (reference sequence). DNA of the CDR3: TGTGCCAGCAGTCCGACAGGGTCCTACAATGAGCAGTTCTTC. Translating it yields CASSPTGSYNEQFF.

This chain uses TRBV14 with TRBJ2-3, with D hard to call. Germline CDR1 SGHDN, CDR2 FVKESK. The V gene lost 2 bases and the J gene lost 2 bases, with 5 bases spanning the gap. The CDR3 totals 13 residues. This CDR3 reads CASSQRTTDTQYF. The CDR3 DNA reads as TGTGCCAGCAGCCAAAGAACCACAGATACGCAGTATTTT.

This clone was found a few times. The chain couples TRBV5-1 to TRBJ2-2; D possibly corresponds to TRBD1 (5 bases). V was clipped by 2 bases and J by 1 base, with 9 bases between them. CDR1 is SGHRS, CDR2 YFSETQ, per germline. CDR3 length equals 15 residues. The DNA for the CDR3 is TGCGCCAGCAGCTTTGGGGCGGAGAACACCGGGGAGCTGTTTTTT. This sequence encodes CASSFGAENTGELFF.

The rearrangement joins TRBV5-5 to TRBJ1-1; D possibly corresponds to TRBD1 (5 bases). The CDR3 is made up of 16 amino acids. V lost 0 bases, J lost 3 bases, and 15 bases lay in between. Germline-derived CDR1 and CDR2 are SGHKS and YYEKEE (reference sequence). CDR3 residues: CASSLEGTPWYTEAFF. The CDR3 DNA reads TGTGCCAGCAGCTTGGAGGGGACTCCTTGGTACACTGAAGCTTTCTTT.

CDR3 sequence reads: CASRKGGGNQPQHF. The CDR3 DNA reads TGTGCCAGCAGAAAAGGGGGCGGCAATCAGCCCCAGCATTTT. The V gene is TRBV27, the J gene TRBJ1-5, with 7 bases lining up with TRBD1. V lost 6 bases and J lost 2; bases outside the gene matches: 4. Looked up from germline, CDR1 is MNHEY and CDR2 is SMNVEV (reference sequence). The CDR3 covers 14 residues.

The CDR3 bases are TGTGCCAGCAGCGAGCGACCCCTGATCTCTCAATACGAGCAGTACTTC. Translating it yields CASSERPLISQYEQYF. V usage is TRBV9 and J usage is TRBJ2-7, with D unclear. Germline V CDR1 and CDR2: SGDLS, YYNGEE. The CDR3 contains 16 residues. Trimming left V 3 bases short and J 4 bases short, with 20 bases between.

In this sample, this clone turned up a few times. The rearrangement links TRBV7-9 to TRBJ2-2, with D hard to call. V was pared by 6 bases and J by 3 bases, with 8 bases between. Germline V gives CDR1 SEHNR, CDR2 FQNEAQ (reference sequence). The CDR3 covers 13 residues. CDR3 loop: CASSPAHTGELFF. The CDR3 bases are TGTGCCAGCAGTCCGGCCCACACCGGGGAGCTGTTTTTT.

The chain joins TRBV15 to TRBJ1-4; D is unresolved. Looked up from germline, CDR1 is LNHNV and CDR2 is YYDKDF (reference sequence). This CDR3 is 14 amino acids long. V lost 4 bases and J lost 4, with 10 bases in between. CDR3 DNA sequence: TGTGCCACCAGCATAATACCTCGTAATGAAAAACTGTTTTTT. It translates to CATSIIPRNEKLFF.

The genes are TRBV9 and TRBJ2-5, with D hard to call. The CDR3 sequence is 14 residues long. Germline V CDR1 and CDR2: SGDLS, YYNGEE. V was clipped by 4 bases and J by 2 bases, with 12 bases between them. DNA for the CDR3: TGTGCCAGCAGCCTCCCCGGCCTACAAGAGACCCAGTACTTC. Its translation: CASSLPGLQETQYF.

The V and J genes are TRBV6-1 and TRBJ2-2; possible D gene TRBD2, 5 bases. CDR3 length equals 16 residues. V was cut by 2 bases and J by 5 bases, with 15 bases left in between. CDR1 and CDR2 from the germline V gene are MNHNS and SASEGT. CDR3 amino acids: CASSEMRGGQTGELFF. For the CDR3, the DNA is TGTGCCAGCAGTGAAATGAGAGGAGGCCAGACCGGGGAGCTGTTTTTT.

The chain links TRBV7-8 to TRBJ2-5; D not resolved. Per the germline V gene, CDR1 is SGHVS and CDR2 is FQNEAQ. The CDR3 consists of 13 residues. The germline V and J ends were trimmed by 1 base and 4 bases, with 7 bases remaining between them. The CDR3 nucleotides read TGTGCCAGCAGCTTAGGCCGAGGAGAGACCCAGTACTTC. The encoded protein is CASSLGRGETQYF.

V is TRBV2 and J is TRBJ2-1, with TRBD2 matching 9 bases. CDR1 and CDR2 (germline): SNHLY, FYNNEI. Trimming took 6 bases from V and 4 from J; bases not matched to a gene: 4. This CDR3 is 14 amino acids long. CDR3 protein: CASRTSGVYNEQFF. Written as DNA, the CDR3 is TGTGCCAGCAGGACTAGCGGAGTTTACAATGAGCAGTTCTTC.

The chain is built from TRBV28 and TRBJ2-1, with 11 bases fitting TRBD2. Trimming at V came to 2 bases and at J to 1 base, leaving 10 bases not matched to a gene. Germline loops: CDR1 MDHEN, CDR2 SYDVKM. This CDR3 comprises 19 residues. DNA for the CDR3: TGTGCCAGCAGTTTAGAAGTTTGGGGACTAGCGGCGTCCTACAATGAGCAGTTCTTC. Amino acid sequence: CASSLEVWGLAASYNEQFF.

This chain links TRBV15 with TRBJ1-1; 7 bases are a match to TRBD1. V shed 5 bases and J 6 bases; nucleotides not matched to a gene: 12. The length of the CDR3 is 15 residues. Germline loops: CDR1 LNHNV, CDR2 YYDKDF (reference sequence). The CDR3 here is CATSPDRQGWAEAFF. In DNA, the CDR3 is TGTGCCACCAGCCCGGACCGACAGGGATGGGCTGAAGCTTTCTTT.

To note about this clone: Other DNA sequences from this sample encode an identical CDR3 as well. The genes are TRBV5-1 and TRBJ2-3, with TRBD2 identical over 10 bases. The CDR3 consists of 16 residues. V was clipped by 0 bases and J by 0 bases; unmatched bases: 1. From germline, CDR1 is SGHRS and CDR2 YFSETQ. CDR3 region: CASSLGTSGSTDTQYF. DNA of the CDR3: TGCGCCAGCAGCTTGGGGACTAGCGGTAGCACAGATACGCAGTATTTT.

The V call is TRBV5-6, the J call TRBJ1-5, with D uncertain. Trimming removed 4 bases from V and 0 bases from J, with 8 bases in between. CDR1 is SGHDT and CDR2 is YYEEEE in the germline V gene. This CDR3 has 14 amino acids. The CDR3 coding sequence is TGTGCCAGCAGCGCGGGCCTTAGCAATCAGCCCCAGCATTTT. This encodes CASSAGLSNQPQHF.

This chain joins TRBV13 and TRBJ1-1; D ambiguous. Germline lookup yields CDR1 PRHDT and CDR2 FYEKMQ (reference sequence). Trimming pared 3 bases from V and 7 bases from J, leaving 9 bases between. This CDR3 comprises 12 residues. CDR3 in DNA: TGTGCCAGCAGCTTTGGCGAAGGTGAAGCTTTCTTT. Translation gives CASSFGEGEAFF.

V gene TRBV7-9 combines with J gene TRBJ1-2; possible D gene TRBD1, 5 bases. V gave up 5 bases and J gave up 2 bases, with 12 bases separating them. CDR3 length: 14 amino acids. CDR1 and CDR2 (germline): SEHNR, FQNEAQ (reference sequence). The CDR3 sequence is CASSAGPRNYGYTF. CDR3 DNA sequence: TGTGCCAGCAGCGCGGGACCGAGAAACTATGGCTACACCTTC.

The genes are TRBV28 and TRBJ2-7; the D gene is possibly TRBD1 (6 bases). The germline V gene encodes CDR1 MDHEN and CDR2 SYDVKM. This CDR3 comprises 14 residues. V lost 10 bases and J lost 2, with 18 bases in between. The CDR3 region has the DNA TGTGCCACCTGGGACACACAGACCACCTACGAGCAGTACTTC. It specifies CATWDTQTTYEQYF.

The CDR3 sequence is CASSYGQEGPSRGYTF. The DNA of the CDR3 is TGTGCCAGCAGCTACGGACAGGAAGGACCTTCCCGGGGCTACACCTTC. This chain connects TRBV5-4 to TRBJ1-2; 7 bases line up with TRBD1. V gave up 3 bases and J gave up 8 bases; unmatched junction bases: 16. Germline V gene lookup returns CDR1 SGHNT and CDR2 YYREEE (reference sequence). The CDR3 is 16 amino acids. Variable domain in full (rest from reference TRBV5-4 and TRBJ1-2): ETGVTQSPTHLIKTRGQQVTLRCSSQSGHNTVSWYQQALGQGPQFIFQYYREEENGRGNFPPRFSGLQFPNYSSELNVNALELDDSALYLCASSYGQEGPSRGYTFGSGTRLTVV.

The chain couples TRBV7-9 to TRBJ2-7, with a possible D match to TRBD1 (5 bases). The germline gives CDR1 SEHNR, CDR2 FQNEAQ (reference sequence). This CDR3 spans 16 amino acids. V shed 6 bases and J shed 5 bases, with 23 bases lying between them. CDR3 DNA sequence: TGTGCCAGCAGTAAAGGTCAGGGTTCTAGTGACGACGAGCAGTACTTC. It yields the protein CASSKGQGSSDDEQYF.

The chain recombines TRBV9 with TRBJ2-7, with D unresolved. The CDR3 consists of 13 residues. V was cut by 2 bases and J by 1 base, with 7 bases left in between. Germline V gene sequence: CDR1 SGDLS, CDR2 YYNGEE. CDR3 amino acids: CASSVTDSYEQYF. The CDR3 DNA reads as TGTGCCAGCAGCGTGACGGATTCCTACGAGCAGTACTTC. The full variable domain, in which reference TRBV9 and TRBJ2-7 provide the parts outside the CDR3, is DSGVTQTPKHLITATGQRVTLRCSPRSGDLSVYWYQQSLDQGLQFLIQYYNGEERAKGNILERFSAQQFPDLHSELNLSSLELGDSALYFCASSVTDSYEQYFGPGTRLTVT.